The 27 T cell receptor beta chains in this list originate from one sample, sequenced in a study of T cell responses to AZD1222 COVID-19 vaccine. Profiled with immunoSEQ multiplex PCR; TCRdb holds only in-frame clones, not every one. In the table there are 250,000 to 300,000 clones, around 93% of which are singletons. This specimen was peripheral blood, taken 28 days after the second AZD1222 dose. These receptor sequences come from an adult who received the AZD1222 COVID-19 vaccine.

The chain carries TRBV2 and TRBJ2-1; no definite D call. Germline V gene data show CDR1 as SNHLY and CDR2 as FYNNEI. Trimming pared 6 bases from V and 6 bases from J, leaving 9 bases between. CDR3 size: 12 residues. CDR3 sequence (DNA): TGTGCCAGCAGCACCGATGGCAATGAGCAGTTCTTC. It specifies CASSTDGNEQFF.

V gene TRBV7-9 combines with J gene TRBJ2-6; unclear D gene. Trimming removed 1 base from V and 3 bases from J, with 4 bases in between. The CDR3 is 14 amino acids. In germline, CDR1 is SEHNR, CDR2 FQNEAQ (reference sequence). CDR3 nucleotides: TGTGCCAGCAGCTTAGAGGTTGGGGCCAACGTCCTGACTTTC. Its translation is CASSLEVGANVLTF.

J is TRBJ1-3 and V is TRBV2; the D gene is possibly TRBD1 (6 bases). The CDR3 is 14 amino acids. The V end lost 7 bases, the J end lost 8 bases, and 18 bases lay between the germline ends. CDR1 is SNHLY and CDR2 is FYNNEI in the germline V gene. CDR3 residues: CASMSDRLGYTIYF. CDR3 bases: TGTGCCAGCATGTCCGACAGGCTCGGGTACACCATATATTTT.

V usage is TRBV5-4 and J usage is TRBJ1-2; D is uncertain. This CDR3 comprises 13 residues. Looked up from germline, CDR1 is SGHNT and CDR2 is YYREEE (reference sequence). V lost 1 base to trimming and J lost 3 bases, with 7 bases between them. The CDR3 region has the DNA TGTGCCAGCAGCTTGACGGGAGACTATGGCTACACCTTC. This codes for CASSLTGDYGYTF.

The CDR3 here is CASSLGLAGFSDTQYF. For the CDR3, the DNA is TGTGCCAGCAGCTTAGGACTAGCGGGGTTTTCAGATACGCAGTATTTT. The J gene is TRBJ2-3, the V gene TRBV11-3; 11 bases map to TRBD2. Unmatched junction bases numbered 4, after V lost 1 base and J lost 4 bases. The V gene's germline CDR1 is SGHNT and CDR2 YENEEA. This CDR3 region has 16 residues. The full variable domain, its missing parts supplied by reference TRBV11-3 and TRBJ2-3, is EAGVVQSPRYKIIEKKQPVAFWCNPISGHNTLYWYLQNLGQGPELLIRYENEEAVDDSQLPKDRFSAERLKGVDSTLKIQPAELGDSAVYLCASSLGLAGFSDTQYFGPGTRLTVL.

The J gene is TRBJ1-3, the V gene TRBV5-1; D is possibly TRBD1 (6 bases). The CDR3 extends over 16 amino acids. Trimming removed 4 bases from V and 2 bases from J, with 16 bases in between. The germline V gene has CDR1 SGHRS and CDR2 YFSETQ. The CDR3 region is CASSLAAGDPGNTIYF. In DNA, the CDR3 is TGCGCCAGCAGCCTGGCAGCAGGGGACCCTGGAAACACCATATATTTT.

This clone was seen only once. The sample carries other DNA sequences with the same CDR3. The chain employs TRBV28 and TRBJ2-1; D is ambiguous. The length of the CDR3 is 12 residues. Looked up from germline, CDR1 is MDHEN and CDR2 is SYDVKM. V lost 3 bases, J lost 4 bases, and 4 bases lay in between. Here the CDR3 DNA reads TGTGCCAGCAGTTTGAGTTACAATGAGCAGTTCTTC. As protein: CASSLSYNEQFF.

The CDR3 bases are TGTGCCAGTAGTTTAGGACTATCACGCGCCGGGGAGCTGTTTTTT. Its protein is CASSLGLSRAGELFF. V usage is TRBV19 and J usage is TRBJ2-2; weak D call: TRBD2 (6 bases). Germline values: CDR1 LNHDA, CDR2 SQIVND (reference sequence). The germline V and J ends were trimmed by 5 bases and 6 bases, with 16 bases remaining between them. The CDR3 consists of 15 residues.

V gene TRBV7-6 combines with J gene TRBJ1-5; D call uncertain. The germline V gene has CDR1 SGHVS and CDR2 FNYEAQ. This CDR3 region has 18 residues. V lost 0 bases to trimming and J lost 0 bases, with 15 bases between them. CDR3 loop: CASSLAISGPSSNQPQHF. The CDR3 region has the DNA TGTGCCAGCAGCTTAGCAATATCCGGGCCGAGTAGCAATCAGCCCCAGCATTTT.

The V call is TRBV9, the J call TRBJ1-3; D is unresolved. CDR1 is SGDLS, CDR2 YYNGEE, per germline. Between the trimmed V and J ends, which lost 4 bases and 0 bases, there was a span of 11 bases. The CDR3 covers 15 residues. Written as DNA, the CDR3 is TGTGCCAGCAGCCTGACCGATATCTCTGGAAACACCATATATTTT. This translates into CASSLTDISGNTIYF.

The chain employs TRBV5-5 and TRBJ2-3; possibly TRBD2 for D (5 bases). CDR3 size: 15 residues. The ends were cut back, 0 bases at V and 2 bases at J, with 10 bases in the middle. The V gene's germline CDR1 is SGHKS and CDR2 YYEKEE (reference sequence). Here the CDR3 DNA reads TGTGCCAGCAGCTTGGCCGAGCGGAACACAGATACGCAGTATTTT. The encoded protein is CASSLAERNTDTQYF.

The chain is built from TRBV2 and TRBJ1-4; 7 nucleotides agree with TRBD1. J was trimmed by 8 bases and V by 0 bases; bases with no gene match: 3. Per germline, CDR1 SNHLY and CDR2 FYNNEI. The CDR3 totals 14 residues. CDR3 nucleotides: TGTGCCAGCAGTGAAGCCTTAGGGGGCGAAAAACTGTTTTTT. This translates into CASSEALGGEKLFF.

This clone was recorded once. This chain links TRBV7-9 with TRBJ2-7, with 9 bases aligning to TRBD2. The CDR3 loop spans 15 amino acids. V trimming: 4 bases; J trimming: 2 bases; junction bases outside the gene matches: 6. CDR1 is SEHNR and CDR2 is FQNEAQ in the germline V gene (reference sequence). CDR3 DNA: TGTGCCAGCAGCTCCGATCCTAGCGGGACCTACGAGCAGTACTTC. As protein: CASSSDPSGTYEQYF.

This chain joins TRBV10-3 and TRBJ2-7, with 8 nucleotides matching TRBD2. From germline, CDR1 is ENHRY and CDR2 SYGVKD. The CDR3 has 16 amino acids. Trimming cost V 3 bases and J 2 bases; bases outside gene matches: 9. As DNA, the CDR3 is TGTGCCATCAGTGATGCCCGGGGGGGAAAGACCTACGAGCAGTACTTC. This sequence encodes CAISDARGGKTYEQYF.

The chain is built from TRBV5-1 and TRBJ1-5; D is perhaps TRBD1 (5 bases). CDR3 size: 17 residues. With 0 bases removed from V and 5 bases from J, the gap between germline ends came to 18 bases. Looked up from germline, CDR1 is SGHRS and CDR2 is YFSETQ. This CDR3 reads CASSLAPGGGGHQPQHF. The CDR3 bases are TGCGCCAGCAGCTTGGCCCCTGGGGGGGGAGGTCATCAGCCCCAGCATTTT.

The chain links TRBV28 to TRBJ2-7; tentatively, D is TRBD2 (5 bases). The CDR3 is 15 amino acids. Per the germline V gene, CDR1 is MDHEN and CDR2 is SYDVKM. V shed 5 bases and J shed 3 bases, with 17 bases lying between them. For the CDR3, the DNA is TGTGCCAGCAGTCGGGCTTCGGAGGCCGTCTACGAGCAGTACTTC. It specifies CASSRASEAVYEQYF.

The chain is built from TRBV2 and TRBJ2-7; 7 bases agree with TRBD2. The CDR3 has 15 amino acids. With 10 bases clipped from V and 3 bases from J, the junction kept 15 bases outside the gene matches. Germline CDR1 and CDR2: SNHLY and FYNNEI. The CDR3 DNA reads TGTGCCACCAGCCGTGAGCTAGCGGAAATCTACGAGCAGTACTTC. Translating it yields CATSRELAEIYEQYF.

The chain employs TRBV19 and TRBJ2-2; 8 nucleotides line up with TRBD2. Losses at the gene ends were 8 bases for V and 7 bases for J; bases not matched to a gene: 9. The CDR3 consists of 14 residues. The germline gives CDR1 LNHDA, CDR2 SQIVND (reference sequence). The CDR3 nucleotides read TGTGCCAGTCAGGTAGCGGGATGGGTCGGGGAGCTGTTTTTT. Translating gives CASQVAGWVGELFF.

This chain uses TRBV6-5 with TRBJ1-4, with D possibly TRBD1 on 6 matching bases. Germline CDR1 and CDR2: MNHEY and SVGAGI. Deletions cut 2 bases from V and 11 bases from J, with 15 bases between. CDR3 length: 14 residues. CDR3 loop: CASSYGGAGGKLFF. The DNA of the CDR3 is TGTGCCAGCAGTTACGGGGGGGCGGGTGGTAAACTGTTTTTT.

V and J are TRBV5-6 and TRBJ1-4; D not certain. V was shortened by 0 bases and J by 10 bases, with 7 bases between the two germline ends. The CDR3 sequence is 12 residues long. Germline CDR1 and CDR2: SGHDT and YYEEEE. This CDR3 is CASSLGVGKLFF. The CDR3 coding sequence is TGTGCCAGCAGCTTGGGCGTCGGAAAACTGTTTTTT.

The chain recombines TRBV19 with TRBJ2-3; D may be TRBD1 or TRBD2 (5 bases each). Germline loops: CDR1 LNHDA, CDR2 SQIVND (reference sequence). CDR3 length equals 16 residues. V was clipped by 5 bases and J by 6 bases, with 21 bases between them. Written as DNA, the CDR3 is TGTGCCAGTAGTCGAGTGGACACTTGGGAGAGTGATACGCAGTATTTT. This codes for CASSRVDTWESDTQYF.

This chain's CDR3 is CASSSSGGRRFF. The DNA of the CDR3 is TGTGCCAGCAGTTCTAGCGGGGGGCGGCGGTTCTTC. The rearrangement links TRBV27 to TRBJ2-1; 11 bases are a match to TRBD2. J was trimmed by 15 bases and V by 4 bases; bases with no gene match: 5. The germline gives CDR1 MNHEY, CDR2 SMNVEV (reference sequence). This CDR3 contains 12 residues.

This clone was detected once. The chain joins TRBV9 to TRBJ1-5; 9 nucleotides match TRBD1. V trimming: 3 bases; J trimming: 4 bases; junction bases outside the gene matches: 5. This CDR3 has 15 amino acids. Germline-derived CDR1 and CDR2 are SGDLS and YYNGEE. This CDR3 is CASSEGQGWNQPQHF. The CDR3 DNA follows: TGTGCCAGCAGCGAGGGACAGGGATGGAATCAGCCCCAGCATTTT.

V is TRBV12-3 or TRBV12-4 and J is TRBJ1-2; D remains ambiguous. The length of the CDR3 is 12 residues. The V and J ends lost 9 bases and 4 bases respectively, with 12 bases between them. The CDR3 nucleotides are TGTGCCAGTGGCAGCCGGACCTATGGCTACACCTTC. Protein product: CASGSRTYGYTF.

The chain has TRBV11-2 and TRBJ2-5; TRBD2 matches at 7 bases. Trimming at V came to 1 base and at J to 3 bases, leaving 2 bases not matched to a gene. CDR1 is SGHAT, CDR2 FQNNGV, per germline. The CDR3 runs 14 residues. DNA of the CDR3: TGTGCCAGCAGCTTAGTGCTAGCGGAAGAGACCCAGTACTTC. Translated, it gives CASSLVLAEETQYF.

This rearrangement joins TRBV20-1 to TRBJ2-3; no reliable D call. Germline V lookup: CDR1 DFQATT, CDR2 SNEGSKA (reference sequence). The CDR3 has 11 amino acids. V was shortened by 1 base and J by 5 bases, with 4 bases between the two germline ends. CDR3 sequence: CSARGLDTQYF. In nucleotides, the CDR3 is TGCAGTGCTAGAGGTTTAGATACGCAGTATTTT.

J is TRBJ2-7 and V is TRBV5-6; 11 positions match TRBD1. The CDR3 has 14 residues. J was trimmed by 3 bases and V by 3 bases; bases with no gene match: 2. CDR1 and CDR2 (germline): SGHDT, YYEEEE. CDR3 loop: CASSWGQGGYEQYF. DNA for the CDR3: TGTGCCAGCAGCTGGGGACAGGGGGGCTACGAGCAGTACTTC.